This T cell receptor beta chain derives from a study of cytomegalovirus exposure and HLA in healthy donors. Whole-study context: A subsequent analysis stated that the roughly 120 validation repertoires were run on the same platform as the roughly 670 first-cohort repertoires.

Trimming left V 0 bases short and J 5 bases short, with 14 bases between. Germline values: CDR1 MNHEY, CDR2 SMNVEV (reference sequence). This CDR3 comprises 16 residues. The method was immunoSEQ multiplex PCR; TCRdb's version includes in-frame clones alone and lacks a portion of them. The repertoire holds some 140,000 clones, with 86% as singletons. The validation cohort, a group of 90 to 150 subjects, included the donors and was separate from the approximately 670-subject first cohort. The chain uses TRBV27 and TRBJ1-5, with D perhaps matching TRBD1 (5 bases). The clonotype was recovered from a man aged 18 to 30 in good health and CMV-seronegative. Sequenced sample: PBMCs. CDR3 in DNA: TGTGCCAGCAGTTTATCAGGAGAGGGGAGGCATCAGCCCCAGCATTTT. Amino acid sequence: CASSLSGEGRHQPQHF.